This TCR beta chain stems from a study of T cells after yellow fever vaccination. Study-level results: Repertoires obtained by FACS sorting could include abundant clonotypes that entered as contaminants from the bulk population. The CD4 compartment and the CD8 compartment contained a small share of clonotypes in common.

The sample holds a few counts of this clonotype. What it binds is unknown. The CDR3 is 11 residues long. Germline V CDR1 and CDR2: MNHEY, SVGEGT. Trimming shortened V by 2 bases and J by 16 bases, and 9 bases separated the two germline ends. The study made its TCR cDNA through 5'RACE template switching. That step introduced a universal primer site along with UMIs. TCRdb itself ran the 5' RACE reads through MiXCR, one entry per CDR3 protein. The table includes about 630,000 distinct CDR3 sequences, about 12% detected once. V is TRBV6-2 or TRBV6-3 and J is TRBJ1-6; no clear D gene. Sample: PBMCs, taken on the day of the yellow fever booster vaccination. This clonotype originated in a man younger than 40 who received the YFV17D yellow fever vaccine. The CDR3 DNA follows: TGTGCCAGCAGTTACCAAGGGCTTCTCCACTTT. Its protein is CASSYQGLLHF.